The clone carrying this TCR beta chain was recorded many times. No antigen is known for it. Amplification targeted the TCR beta CDR3 regions, with RNA transcripts as the source material. The first-round RT-PCR employed HTBI primers together with the Qiagen OneStep RT-PCR kit. A multiplex PCR was then performed as the second round. Each CDR3 protein gets one entry after TCRdb re-called the multiplex PCR reads with MiXCR. Of roughly 400,000 distinct CDR3 sequences in the sample, about 18% are singletons; the top ten hold roughly 1.4%. This specimen comes from a study of Graves' ophthalmopathy and Graves' hyperthyroidism. Overall study results and limits: Ophthalmopathy progression was predicted by the model at about 70% sensitivity and less than 80% specificity. Built on 13 signatures, a model told ophthalmopathy apart from stable hyperthyroidism with almost 90% sensitivity and around 80% specificity.

Patients were left out if they had other autoimmune diseases, uncontrolled infections, pregnancy or lactation. The authors used Ficoll-Paque density gradient centrifugation to separate PBMCs. The input was around 9.9 ml of fresh peripheral blood. This CDR3 is built from 15 residues. Germline CDR1 LNHDA, CDR2 SQIVND (reference sequence). Trimming pared 4 bases from V and 3 bases from J, leaving 15 bases between. This sequence was found in a woman between 18 and 29 years old with Graves' ophthalmopathy. The sample was peripheral blood. The V and J genes are TRBV19 and TRBJ2-5; D possibly uses TRBD1 or TRBD2 (5 bases each). This chain's CDR3 is CASSRGRPAEETQYF. As DNA, the CDR3 is TGTGCCAGTAGTAGGGGACGGCCGGCGGAAGAGACCCAGTACTTC.